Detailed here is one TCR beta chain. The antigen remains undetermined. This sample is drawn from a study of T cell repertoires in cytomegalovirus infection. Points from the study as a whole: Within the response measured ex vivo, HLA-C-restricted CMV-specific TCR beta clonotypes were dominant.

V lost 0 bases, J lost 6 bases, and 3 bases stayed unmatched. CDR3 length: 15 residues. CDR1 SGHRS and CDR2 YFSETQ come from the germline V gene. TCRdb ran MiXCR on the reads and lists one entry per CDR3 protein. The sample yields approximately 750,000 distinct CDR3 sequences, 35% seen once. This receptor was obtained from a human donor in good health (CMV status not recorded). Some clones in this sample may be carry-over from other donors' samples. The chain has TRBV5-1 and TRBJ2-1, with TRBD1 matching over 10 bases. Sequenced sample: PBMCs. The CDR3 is CASSLAGTGVNEQFF. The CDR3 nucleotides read TGCGCCAGCAGCTTGGCCGGGACAGGGGTCAATGAGCAGTTCTTC.